The source of this T cell receptor beta chain is a study of blood T cell repertoires in COVID-19. Study overall: Spain, Italy and the United States supplied samples that represented acute and convalescent COVID-19. T cells, B-cell-depleted T cells, or PBMCs supplied cDNA or gDNA.

Authors' methods: Estimates of nucleated cell counts were drawn from the amplification of reference gene primers. The repertoire was sequenced with immunoSEQ multiplex PCR; TCRdb's copy has only in-frame clones and lacks some. For V, J and clone size, that table is used; D and trimming come from the DNA. The repertoire has some 200,000 clones, around nine tenths of them found once; the top ten carry 9.5% to 15%. The V end was cut by 5 bases, the J end by 3 bases, with 11 bases between. The CDR3 extends over 13 amino acids. The germline V gene encodes CDR1 MNHEY and CDR2 SVGEGT. This TCR was recovered from a woman between 18 and 29 years old who had recovered from COVID-19. This chain links TRBV6-2 or TRBV6-3 with TRBJ2-7; D perhaps matches TRBD1 (6 bases). Sequenced material: peripheral blood. The CDR3 nucleotides are TGTGCCAGCAGTGGGACACGTAGCTACGAGCAGTACTTC. Residues: CASSGTRSYEQYF.